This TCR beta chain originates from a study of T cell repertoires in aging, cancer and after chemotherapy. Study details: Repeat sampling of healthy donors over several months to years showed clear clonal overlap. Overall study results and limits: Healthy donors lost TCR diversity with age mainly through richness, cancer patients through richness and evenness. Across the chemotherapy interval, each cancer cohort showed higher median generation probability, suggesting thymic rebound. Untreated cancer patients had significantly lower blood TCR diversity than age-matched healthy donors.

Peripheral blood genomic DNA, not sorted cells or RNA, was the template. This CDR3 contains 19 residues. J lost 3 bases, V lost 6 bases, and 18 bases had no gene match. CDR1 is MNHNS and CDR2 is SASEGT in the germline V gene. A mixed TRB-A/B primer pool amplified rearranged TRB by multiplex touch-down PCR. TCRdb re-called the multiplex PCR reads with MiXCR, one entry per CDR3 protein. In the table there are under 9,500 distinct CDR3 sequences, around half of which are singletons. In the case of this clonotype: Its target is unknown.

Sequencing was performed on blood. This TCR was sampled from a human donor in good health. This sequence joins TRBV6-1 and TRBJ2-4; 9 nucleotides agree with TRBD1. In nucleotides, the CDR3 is TGTGCCAGCAGCCCAACCGGGACAGGGAAAAGAAGGGACAAAAACATTCAGTACTTC. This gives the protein CASSPTGTGKRRDKNIQYF.